This entry lists 21 T cell receptor beta chains sequenced from one sample in a study of blood T cell repertoires in COVID-19 (dated by TCRdb to 2019 to 2021). The receptor library was made with the immunoSEQ multiplex PCR assay. TCRdb provides this immuneACCESS table in a form limited to in-frame rearrangements. Some clones are lacking; in checked studies, under half of them reflect an unresolved V gene, and why the rest are absent is not known. The sample table shows 85,000 to 130,000 clones, and roughly 80% are seen once. Of the sample, approximately 3.6% falls within the top ten clones. Sequencing input: peripheral blood. The receptor set was obtained from an elderly woman with active or convalescent COVID-19.

This sequence joins TRBV30 and TRBJ1-6, with a tentative D call TRBD1 (5 bases). Trimming cost V 0 bases and J 8 bases, with 17 bases left between them. Germline V CDR1 and CDR2: GTSNPN, SVGIG (reference sequence). The CDR3 spans 16 residues. In DNA form, the CDR3 reads TGTGCCTGGAGTGTAAAAGCAGGGACTAGAGATTCACCCCTCCACTTT. Its translation is CAWSVKAGTRDSPLHF.

The chain joins TRBV5-1 to TRBJ1-3; 7 bases fit TRBD1. The CDR3 consists of 15 residues. Per germline, CDR1 SGHRS and CDR2 YFSETQ. V lost 4 bases to trimming and J lost 2 bases; unmatched junction nucleotides: 6. The CDR3 nucleotides are TGCGCCAGCAGCACGGCAGGGGGGCCTGGAAACACCATATATTTT. Residues: CASSTAGGPGNTIYF.

The V call is TRBV19, the J call TRBJ1-5; tentative D call: TRBD1 (5 bases). There are 15 residues in the CDR3. The V and J ends lost 5 bases and 2 bases respectively, with 13 bases between them. Per the germline V gene, CDR1 is LNHDA and CDR2 is SQIVND (reference sequence). The CDR3: CASSPRDVRNQPQHF. Written as DNA, the CDR3 is TGTGCCAGTAGTCCCAGGGATGTACGCAATCAGCCCCAGCATTTT.

This clone showed up just a few times. The chain combines TRBV15 with TRBJ1-2; TRBD1 is a possible D gene (6 bases). CDR1 LNHNV and CDR2 YYDKDF come from the germline V gene (reference sequence). CDR3 size: 15 residues. The V gene lost 0 bases and the J gene lost 4 bases, with 12 bases spanning the gap. The CDR3 DNA reads TGTGCCACCAGCAGAGATTCGCAGGGGAGCTATGGCTACACCTTC. It translates to CATSRDSQGSYGYTF. Filled out from reference TRBV15 and TRBJ1-2, the complete variable domain reads DAMVIQNPRYQVTQFGKPVTLSCSQTLNHNVMYWYQQKSSQAPKLLFHYYDKDFNNEADTPDNFQSRRPNTSFCFLDIRSPGLGDTAMYLCATSRDSQGSYGYTFGSGTRLTVV.

This sequence joins TRBV5-4 and TRBJ1-2, with a possible D match to TRBD1 (6 bases). Germline V gene lookup returns CDR1 SGHNT and CDR2 YYREEE (reference sequence). This CDR3 has 14 residues. The V end lost 0 bases, the J end lost 1 base, and 7 bases lay between the germline ends. The CDR3 here is CASSLGQDNYGYTF. CDR3 in DNA: TGTGCCAGCAGCTTGGGACAGGATAACTATGGCTACACCTTC.

The chain carries TRBV28 and TRBJ1-2; the D is unclear. The CDR3 covers 12 residues. Germline V CDR1 and CDR2: MDHEN, SYDVKM. The CDR3 protein is CAAGISNYGYTF. The DNA for the CDR3 is TGTGCTGCGGGGATTTCTAACTATGGCTACACCTTC.

V usage is TRBV21-1 and J usage is TRBJ2-4; the DNA was not used to check the table's D call, TRBD1. TRBV21-1 is listed as a pseudogene. CDR3 length: 19 amino acids. The CDR3, as DNA: TGTGCCAGCAGCAAAGCGCTTTCAGGGGTGAGGCTAGCCAAAAACATTCAGTACTTC. Translated: CASSKALSGVRLAKNIQYF.

This clone has more than one count but fewer than ten. This sequence joins TRBV11-2 and TRBJ2-7, with D perhaps matching TRBD1 (6 bases). This CDR3 is built from 13 residues. V lost 2 bases and J 7 bases, leaving 12 bases between the germline ends. The V gene's germline CDR1 is SGHAT and CDR2 FQNNGV. CDR3 amino acids: CASSLSEDREQYF. In nucleotides, the CDR3 is TGTGCCAGCAGCTTATCGGAAGACAGGGAGCAGTACTTC. The full variable domain, with the rest looked up from reference TRBV11-2 and TRBJ2-7, is EAGVAQSPRYKIIEKRQSVAFWCNPISGHATLYWYQQILGQGPKLLIQFQNNGVVDDSQLPKDRFSAERLKGVDSTLKIQPAKLEDSAVYLCASSLSEDREQYFGPGTRLTVT.

This rearrangement joins TRBV18 to TRBJ1-5; a possible D gene is TRBD1 (5 bases). V was pared by 1 base and J by 3 bases, with 13 bases between. The CDR3 is 16 amino acids. Looked up from germline, CDR1 is KGHSH and CDR2 is LQKENI. The CDR3 spells CASSPLPRTNNQPQHF. The CDR3 DNA reads TGTGCCAGCTCACCACTCCCCCGGACAAACAATCAGCCCCAGCATTTT.

This clone was detected a few times. This chain joins TRBV5-4 and TRBJ2-7; 11 nucleotides agree with TRBD1. The germline gives CDR1 SGHNT, CDR2 YYREEE (reference sequence). With 4 bases clipped from V and 2 bases from J, the junction kept 5 bases outside the gene matches. The CDR3 loop spans 15 amino acids. For the CDR3, the DNA is TGTGCCAGCAGCCGGGACAGGGGGGAACCCTACGAGCAGTACTTC. Translating it yields CASSRDRGEPYEQYF.

The rearrangement uses TRBV5-1 and TRBJ1-4; 7 nucleotides align to TRBD1. The length of the CDR3 is 16 residues. Trimming removed 0 bases from V and 0 bases from J; junction bases left unmatched: 2. Germline V lookup: CDR1 SGHRS, CDR2 YFSETQ. The CDR3 sequence: CASSLGQGATNEKLFF. Here the CDR3 DNA reads TGCGCCAGCAGCTTGGGGCAGGGGGCAACTAATGAAAAACTGTTTTTT.

The J gene is TRBJ2-7, the V gene TRBV5-4; 13 nucleotides match TRBD2. The CDR3 is made up of 17 amino acids. The trim removed 4 bases at V and 4 bases at J, leaving 11 bases unmatched. The germline CDR1 and CDR2 sequences are SGHNT and YYREEE (reference sequence). For the CDR3, the DNA is TGTGCCAGCAGCCGGGGGACTAGCGGGGCGGCGCGGTACGAGCAGTACTTC. Translating gives CASSRGTSGAARYEQYF.

The chain is built from TRBV9 and TRBJ1-3; D is undetermined. There are 13 residues in the CDR3. The germline gives CDR1 SGDLS, CDR2 YYNGEE. Trimming left V 2 bases short and J 2 bases short, with 5 bases between. The CDR3 here is CASSVITGNTIYF. The CDR3 coding sequence is TGTGCCAGCAGCGTTATAACTGGAAACACCATATATTTT.

The chain couples TRBV5-4 to TRBJ1-1; the D is unclear. This CDR3 spans 13 amino acids. Trimming took off 4 bases at V and 0 bases at J, with 7 bases between the two ends. Per germline, CDR1 SGHNT and CDR2 YYREEE (reference sequence). The CDR3 sequence is CASSSSMNTEAFF. CDR3 bases: TGTGCCAGCAGCAGCTCTATGAACACTGAAGCTTTCTTT.

The chain couples TRBV19 to TRBJ1-4; 9 nucleotides agree with TRBD1. The CDR3 loop spans 13 amino acids. After removal of 8 bases from V and 5 bases from J, the junction contained 3 bases not matched to a gene. Per the germline V gene, CDR1 is LNHDA and CDR2 is SQIVND (reference sequence). CDR3 in amino acids: CASSDRGNEKLFF. The DNA of the CDR3 is TGTGCCAGTTCGGACAGGGGCAATGAAAAACTGTTTTTT.

This chain joins TRBV2 and TRBJ1-6; weak D call: TRBD1 (5 bases). Germline V gene lookup returns CDR1 SNHLY and CDR2 FYNNEI. The CDR3 runs 12 residues. Between the trimmed V and J ends, which lost 8 bases and 11 bases, there was a span of 13 bases. CDR3 in amino acids: CASGAGRTPLHF. CDR3 sequence (DNA): TGTGCCAGCGGTGCAGGGAGGACACCCCTCCACTTT.

This chain uses TRBV10-3 with TRBJ1-2; D gene unclear. The CDR3 has 14 residues. Germline V gene data show CDR1 as ENHRY and CDR2 as SYGVKD. V lost 3 bases to trimming and J lost 0 bases, with 8 bases between them. The CDR3 loop reads CAISELDSNYGYTF. Written as DNA, the CDR3 is TGTGCCATCAGTGAATTAGACTCTAACTATGGCTACACCTTC.

The chain carries TRBV7-2 and TRBJ1-4; perhaps TRBD1 as D (6 bases). Trimming pared 4 bases from V and 4 bases from J, leaving 19 bases between. This CDR3 contains 17 residues. Per germline, CDR1 SGHTA and CDR2 FQGNSA. The CDR3 bases are TGTGCCAGCAGCTGGAGCGGACAGAGGATCCTTAATGAAAAACTGTTTTTT. Its translation is CASSWSGQRILNEKLFF. Full variable domain (rest looked up from reference TRBV7-2 and TRBJ1-4): GAGVSQSPSNKVTEKGKDVELRCDPISGHTALYWYRQSLGQGLEFLIYFQGNSAPDKSGLPSDRFSAERTGGSVSTLTIQRTQQEDSAVYLCASSWSGQRILNEKLFFGSGTQLSVL.

V gene TRBV5-1 combines with J gene TRBJ1-1; 7 positions agree with TRBD1. CDR3 size: 16 residues. The germline V gene has CDR1 SGHRS and CDR2 YFSETQ. J was trimmed by 2 bases and V by 4 bases; bases with no gene match: 11. CDR3 nucleotide sequence: TGCGCCAGCAGCCTGGGAGGGACAGCAACAAACACTGAAGCTTTCTTT. Its protein is CASSLGGTATNTEAFF. Full variable domain (rest looked up from reference TRBV5-1 and TRBJ1-1): KAGVTQTPRYLIKTRGQQVTLSCSPISGHRSVSWYQQTPGQGLQFLFEYFSETQRNKGNFPGRFSGRQFSNSRSEMNVSTLELGDSALYLCASSLGGTATNTEAFFGQGTRLTVV.

V gene TRBV28 combines with J gene TRBJ1-2; D is perhaps TRBD1 (6 bases). The CDR3 runs to 13 residues. V shed 3 bases and J shed 5 bases, with 10 bases lying between them. Germline assignment: CDR1 MDHEN and CDR2 SYDVKM. The CDR3 sequence is CASSFVGAYGYTF. The CDR3 DNA reads as TGTGCCAGCAGTTTTGTGGGGGCTTATGGCTACACCTTC.

The chain carries TRBV29-1 and TRBJ1-1, with D uncertain. The CDR3 is 10 amino acids. Germline V CDR1 and CDR2: SQVTM, ANQGSEA. Trimming cost V 4 bases and J 4 bases, with 4 bases left between them. CDR3 loop: CSVVVTEAFF. CDR3 DNA sequence: TGCAGCGTTGTAGTCACTGAAGCTTTCTTT. The complete variable domain, with remaining parts taken from reference TRBV29-1 and TRBJ1-1, reads SAVISQKPSRDICQRGTSLTIQCQVDSQVTMMFWYRQQPGQSLTLIATANQGSEATYESGFVIDKFPISRPNLTFSTLTVSNMSPEDSSIYLCSVVVTEAFFGQGTRLTVV.